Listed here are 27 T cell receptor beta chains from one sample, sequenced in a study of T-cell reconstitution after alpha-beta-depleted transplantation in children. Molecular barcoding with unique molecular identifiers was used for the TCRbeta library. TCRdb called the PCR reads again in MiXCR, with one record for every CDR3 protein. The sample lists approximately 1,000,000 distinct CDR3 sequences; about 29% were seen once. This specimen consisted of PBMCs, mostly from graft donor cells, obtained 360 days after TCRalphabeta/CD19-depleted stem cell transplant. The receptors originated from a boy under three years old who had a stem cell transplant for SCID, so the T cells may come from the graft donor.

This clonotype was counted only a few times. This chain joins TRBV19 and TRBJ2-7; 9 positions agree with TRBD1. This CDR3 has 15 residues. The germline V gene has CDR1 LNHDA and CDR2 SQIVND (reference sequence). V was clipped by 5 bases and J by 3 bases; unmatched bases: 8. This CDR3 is CASSPAGTGRYEQYF. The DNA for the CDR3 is TGTGCCAGTAGTCCTGCCGGGACAGGGCGCTACGAGCAGTACTTC.

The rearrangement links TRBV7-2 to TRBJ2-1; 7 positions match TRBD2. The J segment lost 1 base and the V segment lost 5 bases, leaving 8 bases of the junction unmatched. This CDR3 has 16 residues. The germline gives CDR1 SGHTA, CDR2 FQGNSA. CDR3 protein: CASSPVGGVSYNEQFF. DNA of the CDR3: TGTGCCAGCAGCCCCGTGGGGGGGGTGTCCTACAATGAGCAGTTCTTC.

CDR3 nucleotide sequence: TGCAGCGTTAAGACAGGGAACAATCAGCCCCAGCATTTT. Translation gives CSVKTGNNQPQHF. V and J are TRBV29-1 and TRBJ1-5, with TRBD1 identical over 7 bases. The CDR3 runs 13 residues. The germline V gene has CDR1 SQVTM and CDR2 ANQGSEA. V lost 5 bases to trimming and J lost 3 bases; unmatched junction nucleotides: 4.

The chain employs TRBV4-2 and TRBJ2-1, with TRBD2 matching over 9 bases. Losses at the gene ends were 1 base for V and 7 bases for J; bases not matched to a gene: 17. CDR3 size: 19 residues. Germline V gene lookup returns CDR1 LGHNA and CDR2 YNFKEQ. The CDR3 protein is CASSQAPSGAPEGLNEQFF. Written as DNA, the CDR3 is TGTGCCAGCAGCCAAGCTCCTAGCGGGGCCCCAGAGGGACTTAATGAGCAGTTCTTC.

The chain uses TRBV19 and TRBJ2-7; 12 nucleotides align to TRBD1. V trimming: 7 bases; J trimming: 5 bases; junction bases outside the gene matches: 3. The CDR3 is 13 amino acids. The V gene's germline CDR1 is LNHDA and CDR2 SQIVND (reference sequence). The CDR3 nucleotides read TGTGCCAGTATGGGACAGGGGGCGAACGAGCAGTACTTC. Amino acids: CASMGQGANEQYF. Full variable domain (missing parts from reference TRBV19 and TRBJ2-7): DGGITQSPKYLFRKEGQNVTLSCEQNLNHDAMYWYRQDPGQGLRLIYYSQIVNDFQKGDIAEGYSVSREKKESFPLTVTSAQKNPTAFYLCASMGQGANEQYFGPGTRLTVT.

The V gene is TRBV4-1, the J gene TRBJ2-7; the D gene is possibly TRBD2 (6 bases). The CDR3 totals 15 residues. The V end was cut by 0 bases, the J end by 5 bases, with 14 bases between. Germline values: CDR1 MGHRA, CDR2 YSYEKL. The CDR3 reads CASSQDRGTRDEQYF. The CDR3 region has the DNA TGCGCCAGCAGCCAAGATCGGGGGACCCGCGACGAGCAGTACTTC.

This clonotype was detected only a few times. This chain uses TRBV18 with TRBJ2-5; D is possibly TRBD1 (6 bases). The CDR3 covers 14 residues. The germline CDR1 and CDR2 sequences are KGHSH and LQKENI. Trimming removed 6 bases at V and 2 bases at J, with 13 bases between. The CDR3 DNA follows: TGTGCCAGCTCCTCCGGACAGATACAAGAGACCCAGTACTTC. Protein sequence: CASSSGQIQETQYF.

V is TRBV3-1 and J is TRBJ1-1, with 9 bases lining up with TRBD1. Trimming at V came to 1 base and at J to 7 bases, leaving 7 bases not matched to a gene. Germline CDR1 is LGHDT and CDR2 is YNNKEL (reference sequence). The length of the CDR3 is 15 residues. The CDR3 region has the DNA TGTGCCAGCAGCCAAGCCGGGACAGGGTACAATGAAGCTTTCTTT. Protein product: CASSQAGTGYNEAFF.

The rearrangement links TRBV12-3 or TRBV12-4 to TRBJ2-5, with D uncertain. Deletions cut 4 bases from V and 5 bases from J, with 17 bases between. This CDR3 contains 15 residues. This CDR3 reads CASSSLRSLGETQYF. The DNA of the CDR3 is TGTGCCAGCAGTTCTCTCCGGAGTCTCGGGGAGACCCAGTACTTC.

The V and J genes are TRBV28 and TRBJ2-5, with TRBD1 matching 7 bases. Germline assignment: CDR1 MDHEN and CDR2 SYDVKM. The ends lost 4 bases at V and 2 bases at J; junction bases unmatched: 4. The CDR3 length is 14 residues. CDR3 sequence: CASSSRDSQETQYF. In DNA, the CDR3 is TGTGCCAGCAGTTCCCGGGACAGTCAAGAGACCCAGTACTTC. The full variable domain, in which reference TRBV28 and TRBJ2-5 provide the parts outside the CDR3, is DVKVTQSSRYLVKRTGEKVFLECVQDMDHENMFWYRQDPGLGLRLIYFSYDVKMKEKGDIPEGYSVSREKKERFSLILESASTNQTSMYLCASSSRDSQETQYFGPGTRLLVL.

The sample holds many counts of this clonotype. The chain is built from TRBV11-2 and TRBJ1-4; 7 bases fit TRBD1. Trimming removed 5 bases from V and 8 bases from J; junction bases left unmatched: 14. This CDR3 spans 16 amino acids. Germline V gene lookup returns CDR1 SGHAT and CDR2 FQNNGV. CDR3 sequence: CASSPGQARMVEKLFF. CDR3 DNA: TGTGCCAGCAGCCCCGGACAGGCCCGAATGGTGGAAAAACTGTTTTTT. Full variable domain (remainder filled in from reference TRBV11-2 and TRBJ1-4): EAGVAQSPRYKIIEKRQSVAFWCNPISGHATLYWYQQILGQGPKLLIQFQNNGVVDDSQLPKDRFSAERLKGVDSTLKIQPAKLEDSAVYLCASSPGQARMVEKLFFGSGTQLSVL.

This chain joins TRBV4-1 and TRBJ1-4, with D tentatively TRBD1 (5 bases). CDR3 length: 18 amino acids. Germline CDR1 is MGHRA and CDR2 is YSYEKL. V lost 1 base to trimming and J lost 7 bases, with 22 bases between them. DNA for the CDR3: TGCGCCAGCAGCCAAGGGCTTGCTCCGGGGGGGGGAGGTGAAAAACTGTTTTTT. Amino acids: CASSQGLAPGGGGEKLFF.

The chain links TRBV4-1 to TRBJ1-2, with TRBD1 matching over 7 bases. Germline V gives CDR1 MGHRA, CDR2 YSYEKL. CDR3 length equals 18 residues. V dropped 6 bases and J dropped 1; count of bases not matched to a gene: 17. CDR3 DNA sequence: TGCGCCAGCAGTCAAAGAACTGGACAGGCGACTTATAACTATGGCTACACCTTC. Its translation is CASSQRTGQATYNYGYTF.

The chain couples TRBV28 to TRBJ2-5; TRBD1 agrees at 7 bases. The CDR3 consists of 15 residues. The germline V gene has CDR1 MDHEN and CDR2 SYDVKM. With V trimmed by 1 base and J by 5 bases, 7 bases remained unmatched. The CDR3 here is CASSLYDRVAETQYF. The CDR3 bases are TGTGCCAGCAGTTTATACGACAGGGTGGCGGAGACCCAGTACTTC.

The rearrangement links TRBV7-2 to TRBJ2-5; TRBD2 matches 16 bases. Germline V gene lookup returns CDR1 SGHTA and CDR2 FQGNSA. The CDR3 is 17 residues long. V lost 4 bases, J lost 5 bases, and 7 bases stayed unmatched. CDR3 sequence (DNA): TGTGCCAGCAGCTCCGGGACTAGCGGGGGGGCGCGGGAGACCCAGTACTTC. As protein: CASSSGTSGGARETQYF. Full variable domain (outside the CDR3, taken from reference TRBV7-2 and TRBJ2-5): GAGVSQSPSNKVTEKGKDVELRCDPISGHTALYWYRQSLGQGLEFLIYFQGNSAPDKSGLPSDRFSAERTGGSVSTLTIQRTQQEDSAVYLCASSSGTSGGARETQYFGPGTRLLVL.

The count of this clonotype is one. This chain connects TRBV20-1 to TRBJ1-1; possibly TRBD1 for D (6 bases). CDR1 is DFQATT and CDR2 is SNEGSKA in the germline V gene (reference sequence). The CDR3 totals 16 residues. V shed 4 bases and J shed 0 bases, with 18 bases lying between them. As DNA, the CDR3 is TGCAGTGCTATTCGCCAGGGACACGGACTGAACACTGAAGCTTTCTTT. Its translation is CSAIRQGHGLNTEAFF.

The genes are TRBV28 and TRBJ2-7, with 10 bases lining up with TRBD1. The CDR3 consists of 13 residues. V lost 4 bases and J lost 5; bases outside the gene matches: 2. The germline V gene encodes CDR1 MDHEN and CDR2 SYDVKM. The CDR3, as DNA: TGTGCCAGCAGTTGGGACAGGGGCAACGAGCAGTACTTC. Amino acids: CASSWDRGNEQYF.

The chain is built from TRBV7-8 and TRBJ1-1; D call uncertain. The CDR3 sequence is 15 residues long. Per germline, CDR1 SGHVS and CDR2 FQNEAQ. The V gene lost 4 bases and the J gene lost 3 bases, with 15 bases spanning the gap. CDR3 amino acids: CASSSMDYWDTEAFF. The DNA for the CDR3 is TGTGCCAGCAGCTCCATGGACTATTGGGACACTGAAGCTTTCTTT.

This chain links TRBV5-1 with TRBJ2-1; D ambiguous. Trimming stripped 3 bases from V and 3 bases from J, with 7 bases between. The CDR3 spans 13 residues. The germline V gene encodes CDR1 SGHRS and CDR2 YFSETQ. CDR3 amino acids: CASSWPLYNEQFF. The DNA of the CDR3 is TGCGCCAGCAGCTGGCCCCTCTACAATGAGCAGTTCTTC.

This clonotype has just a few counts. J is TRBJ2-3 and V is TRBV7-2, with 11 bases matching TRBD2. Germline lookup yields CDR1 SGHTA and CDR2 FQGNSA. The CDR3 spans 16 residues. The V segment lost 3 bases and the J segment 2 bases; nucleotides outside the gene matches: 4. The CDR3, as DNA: TGTGCCAGCAGCTTGCGACTAGCGGGGTACACAGATACGCAGTATTTT. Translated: CASSLRLAGYTDTQYF.

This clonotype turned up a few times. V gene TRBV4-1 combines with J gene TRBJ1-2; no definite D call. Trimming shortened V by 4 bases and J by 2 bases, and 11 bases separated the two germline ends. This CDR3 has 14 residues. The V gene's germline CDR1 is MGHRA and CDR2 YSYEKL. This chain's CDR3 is CASSLQIGNYGYTF. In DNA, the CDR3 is TGCGCCAGCAGCCTACAAATAGGCAACTATGGCTACACCTTC.

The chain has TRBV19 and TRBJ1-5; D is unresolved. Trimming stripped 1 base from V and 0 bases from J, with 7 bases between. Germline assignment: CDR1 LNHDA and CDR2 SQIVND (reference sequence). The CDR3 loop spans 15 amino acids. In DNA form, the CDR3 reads TGTGCCAGTAGTATAGTCCGCTATAGCAATCAGCCCCAGCATTTT. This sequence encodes CASSIVRYSNQPQHF.

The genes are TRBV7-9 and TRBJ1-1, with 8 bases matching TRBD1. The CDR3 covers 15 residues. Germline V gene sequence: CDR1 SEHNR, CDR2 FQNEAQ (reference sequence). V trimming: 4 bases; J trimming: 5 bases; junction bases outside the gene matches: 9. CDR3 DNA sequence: TGTGCCAGCAGCTCCATTTCACAGGGGGGTACTGAAGCTTTCTTT. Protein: CASSSISQGGTEAFF.

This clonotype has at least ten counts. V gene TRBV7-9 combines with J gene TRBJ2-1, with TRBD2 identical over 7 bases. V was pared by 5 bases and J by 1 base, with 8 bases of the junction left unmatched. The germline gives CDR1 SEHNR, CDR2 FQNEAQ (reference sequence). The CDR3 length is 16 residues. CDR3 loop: CASSRERGGSYNEQFF. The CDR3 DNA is TGTGCCAGCAGCCGAGAGAGGGGAGGGTCCTACAATGAGCAGTTCTTC.

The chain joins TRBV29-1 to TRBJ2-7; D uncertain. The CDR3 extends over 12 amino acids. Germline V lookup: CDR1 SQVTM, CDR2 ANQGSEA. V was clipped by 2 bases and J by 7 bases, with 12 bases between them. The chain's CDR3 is CSVEFGVGEQYF. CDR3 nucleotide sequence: TGCAGCGTTGAATTTGGTGTGGGTGAGCAGTACTTC.

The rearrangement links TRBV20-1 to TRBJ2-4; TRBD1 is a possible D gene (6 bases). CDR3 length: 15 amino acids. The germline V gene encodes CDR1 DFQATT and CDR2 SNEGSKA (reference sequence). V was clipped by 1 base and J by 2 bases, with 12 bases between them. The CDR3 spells CSARARDRSKNIQYF. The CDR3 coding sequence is TGCAGTGCTAGAGCTAGAGACAGGTCCAAAAACATTCAGTACTTC.

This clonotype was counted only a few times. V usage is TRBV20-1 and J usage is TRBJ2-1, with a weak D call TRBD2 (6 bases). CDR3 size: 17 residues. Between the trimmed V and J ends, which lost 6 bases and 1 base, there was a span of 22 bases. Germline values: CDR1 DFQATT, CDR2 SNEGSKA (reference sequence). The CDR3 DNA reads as TGCAGTGCCCACGCGATGGGGGGTTTGAGGTCCTACAATGAGCAGTTCTTC. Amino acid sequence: CSAHAMGGLRSYNEQFF.